The 4 T cell receptor beta chains below were found in one sample sequenced in a study of cytomegalovirus exposure and HLA in healthy donors. The study ran its PCR with 60 Vbeta and 13 Jbeta primers. Using immunoSEQ multiplex PCR, the repertoire was profiled, and TCRdb retains in-frame clones only, with some absent. The repertoire holds about 190,000 clones, with 74% as singletons. Material for sequencing was PBMCs. The receptors stem from a woman aged 25 to 39 in good health and CMV-seropositive.

This chain joins TRBV2 and TRBJ2-2; tentative D call: TRBD2 (5 bases). Per the germline V gene, CDR1 is SNHLY and CDR2 is FYNNEI. V was trimmed by 2 bases and J by 4 bases, leaving 11 bases between them. CDR3 length: 15 residues. The CDR3 nucleotides are TGTGCCAGCAGTGAATCCACGGGGTTCACCGGGGAGCTGTTTTTT. This gives the protein CASSESTGFTGELFF.

This chain uses TRBV7-2 with TRBJ2-7; 10 bases fit TRBD2. The CDR3 runs 15 residues. From germline, CDR1 is SGHTA and CDR2 FQGNSA. V shed 5 bases, J shed 0 bases, and the junction held 4 bases outside the gene matches. This CDR3 is CASSTSGASSYEQYF. The CDR3 nucleotides are TGTGCCAGCAGCACTAGCGGGGCGAGCTCCTACGAGCAGTACTTC.

This chain links TRBV5-1 with TRBJ2-5, with 10 bases fitting TRBD2. Trimming removed 0 bases from V and 4 bases from J; junction bases left unmatched: 3. The CDR3 sequence is 15 residues long. CDR1 and CDR2 from the germline V gene are SGHRS and YFSETQ. CDR3 nucleotides: TGCGCCAGCAGCTTGGCAGCGGGAGGGTCAGAGACCCAGTACTTC. This gives the protein CASSLAAGGSETQYF.

This clone showed up just a few times. At one boundary the junction diverges from the germline segment, which might be a read error. The chain combines TRBV7-9 with TRBJ2-1, with a tentative D call TRBD2 (6 bases). From germline, CDR1 is SEHNR and CDR2 FQNEAQ (reference sequence). The CDR3 has 18 residues. CDR3 protein: CSSSLLGVSSDPYNEQFF. The DNA for the CDR3 is TGTTCCAGCAGCTTATTAGGAGTTTCTAGCGACCCCTACAATGAGCAGTTCTTC.